The 23 T cell receptor beta chains reported below all come from one sample, sequenced in a study of T-cell memory formation after mild COVID-19. TCRdb used MiXCR to reprocess the 5' RACE reads, holding one entry per CDR3 protein. The table lists roughly 150,000 distinct CDR3 sequences, approximately 15% of them singletons. Material: PBMCs or a T cell subset sorted from them (not recorded which). The receptors come from an adult woman who had mild COVID-19 (a few samples of this study predate the infection). Cell type and time point are not known.

The J gene is TRBJ2-4, the V gene TRBV10-3; 9 bases line up with TRBD1. There are 13 residues in the CDR3. Germline CDR1 reads ENHRY; CDR2 reads SYGVKD. V trimming: 10 bases; J trimming: 4 bases; junction bases outside the gene matches: 5. The CDR3 nucleotides are TGTGCCACCGGAGGGACAGGGAAAAACATTCAGTACTTC. Encoded protein: CATGGTGKNIQYF.

The chain employs TRBV7-2 and TRBJ1-5; no definite D call. The CDR3 has 15 amino acids. V gave up 3 bases and J gave up 7 bases, with 16 bases separating them. The germline CDR1 and CDR2 sequences are SGHTA and FQGNSA. CDR3 residues: CASSFSSGWAQPQHF. The CDR3 bases are TGTGCCAGCAGCTTTTCGTCGGGGTGGGCACAGCCCCAGCATTTT.

V usage is TRBV19 and J usage is TRBJ1-4; tentatively, D is TRBD1 (5 bases). The CDR3 has 14 amino acids. Germline CDR1 and CDR2: LNHDA and SQIVND (reference sequence). V was trimmed by 1 base and J by 7 bases, leaving 10 bases between them. DNA of the CDR3: TGTGCCAGTAGTATAGGCCGACAGCCTGAAAAACTGTTTTTT. This translates into CASSIGRQPEKLFF.

This clonotype was seen repeatedly, ten times or more. Its ends do not fully match the called genes, so a read error is possible. The chain is built from TRBV3-1 and TRBJ2-7; TRBD2 is a possible D gene (6 bases). Germline loops: CDR1 LGHDT, CDR2 YNNKEL (reference sequence). This CDR3 has 15 amino acids. The CDR3 reads CASTQTGRSSYEQYF. The CDR3 DNA reads as TGTGCCAGCACCCAAACTGGGAGGAGCTCCTACGAGCAGTACTTC.

The chain joins TRBV3-1 to TRBJ1-2; maybe TRBD1 (5 bases). Germline V gives CDR1 LGHDT, CDR2 YNNKEL (reference sequence). The CDR3 contains 16 residues. V was trimmed by 2 bases and J by 2 bases, leaving 15 bases between them. CDR3 in amino acids: CASSQKTGTINYGYTF. Written as DNA, the CDR3 is TGTGCCAGCAGCCAAAAAACCGGGACGATCAACTATGGCTACACCTTC.

This clonotype was seen only a few times. The V gene is TRBV5-1, the J gene TRBJ2-7; D possibly uses TRBD1 or TRBD2 (5 bases each). This CDR3 is built from 13 residues. Germline loops: CDR1 SGHRS, CDR2 YFSETQ. V was clipped by 5 bases and J by 5 bases, with 14 bases between them. The CDR3 DNA sequence: TGCGCCAGCAGGAGGGCAGGGCGGAACGAGCAGTACTTC. Translated, it gives CASRRAGRNEQYF.

The chain has TRBV27 and TRBJ2-2; D is undetermined. The CDR3 covers 12 residues. Germline loops: CDR1 MNHEY, CDR2 SMNVEV (reference sequence). V lost 3 bases, J lost 10 bases, and 9 bases lay in between. CDR3: CASSFFGAELFF. The CDR3 DNA is TGTGCCAGCAGTTTTTTCGGCGCGGAGCTGTTTTTT.

This clonotype was detected a few times. The chain couples TRBV19 to TRBJ1-2; D gene uncertain. The germline CDR1 and CDR2 sequences are LNHDA and SQIVND (reference sequence). The V end lost 2 bases, the J end lost 4 bases, and 14 bases lay between the germline ends. This CDR3 has 15 amino acids. CDR3 nucleotides: TGTGCCAGTAGTATATCGCCTTGGGAGAGCTATGGCTACACCTTC. Amino acid sequence: CASSISPWESYGYTF.

This clonotype was detected a few times. This chain connects TRBV5-6 to TRBJ2-7; D might be TRBD1 (5 bases). This CDR3 is built from 15 residues. Germline V gene sequence: CDR1 SGHDT, CDR2 YYEEEE. V was trimmed by 2 bases and J by 0 bases, leaving 12 bases between them. The CDR3, as DNA: TGTGCCAGCAGCTTAACAGGAACTGCCTCCTACGAGCAGTACTTC. Encoded protein: CASSLTGTASYEQYF.

This clonotype was counted many times. The V gene is TRBV27, the J gene TRBJ2-1; TRBD2 aligns across 7 bases. This CDR3 is built from 13 residues. Germline assignment: CDR1 MNHEY and CDR2 SMNVEV (reference sequence). Trimming cost V 4 bases and J 4 bases; bases outside gene matches: 1. CDR3 amino acids: CASSWTSYNEQFF. The CDR3 bases are TGTGCCAGCAGTTGGACTAGTTACAATGAGCAGTTCTTC.

This rearrangement joins TRBV6-2 or TRBV6-3 to TRBJ2-5; D remains unclear. V lost 5 bases and J lost 2, with 9 bases in between. The CDR3 consists of 13 residues. Germline V gene sequence: CDR1 MNHEY, CDR2 SVGEGT. CDR3: CASSRELQETQYF. In DNA form, the CDR3 reads TGTGCCAGCAGTCGCGAGCTACAAGAGACCCAGTACTTC.

The V gene is TRBV12-3 or TRBV12-4, the J gene TRBJ1-1, with D perhaps TRBD1 (5 bases). This CDR3 spans 15 amino acids. Trimming took off 4 bases at V and 0 bases at J, with 12 bases between the two ends. The CDR3 protein is CASSSSPGLNTEAFF. In DNA form, the CDR3 reads TGTGCCAGCAGTTCATCTCCGGGGCTGAACACTGAAGCTTTCTTT.

The rearrangement links TRBV19 to TRBJ1-2; D unresolved. With 5 bases removed from V and 4 bases from J, the gap between germline ends came to 11 bases. The CDR3 extends over 13 amino acids. Germline V gives CDR1 LNHDA, CDR2 SQIVND (reference sequence). The CDR3 nucleotides read TGTGCCAGTAGTCCACAAGAGGGCTATGGCTACACCTTC. It is translated as CASSPQEGYGYTF.

The J gene is TRBJ1-1, the V gene TRBV12-3 or TRBV12-4; 8 nucleotides line up with TRBD1. This CDR3 contains 14 residues. J gave up 7 bases and V 4 bases, and 8 bases lay outside the gene matches. This CDR3 reads CASSWGTGENEAFF. CDR3 bases: TGTGCCAGCAGTTGGGGGACAGGAGAAAATGAAGCTTTCTTT.

The V gene is TRBV6-5, the J gene TRBJ1-4; TRBD1 might be the D (5 bases). V was trimmed by 0 bases and J by 8 bases, leaving 13 bases between them. The CDR3 has 15 amino acids. Germline V gives CDR1 MNHEY, CDR2 SVGAGI. The DNA of the CDR3 is TGTGCCAGCAGTTACTCGGCAGGGTTCGAGGAAAAACTGTTTTTT. Its translation: CASSYSAGFEEKLFF.

J is TRBJ2-1 and V is TRBV24-1; D is perhaps TRBD1 (5 bases). Trimming removed 4 bases at V and 9 bases at J, with 12 bases between. The V gene's germline CDR1 is KGHDR and CDR2 SFDVKD. The CDR3 is 13 residues long. The chain's CDR3 is CATSEPGWPEQFF. DNA for the CDR3: TGTGCCACCAGTGAACCAGGGTGGCCTGAGCAGTTCTTC.

Here the CDR3 reads CASSHPTSGLYNEQFF. CDR3 coding DNA: TGCGCCAGCAGCCACCCGACTAGCGGACTATACAATGAGCAGTTCTTC. The chain uses TRBV4-1 and TRBJ2-1; 9 positions agree with TRBD2. CDR1 is MGHRA, CDR2 YSYEKL, per germline. With V trimmed by 3 bases and J by 4 bases, 7 bases remained unmatched. This CDR3 is built from 16 residues.

This chain joins TRBV11-1 and TRBJ2-7, with D possibly called TRBD1 or TRBD2 (5 bases each). CDR3 length: 14 residues. Germline assignment: CDR1 SGHAT and CDR2 FQDESV (reference sequence). The germline V and J ends were trimmed by 1 base and 4 bases, with 11 bases remaining between them. The CDR3 loop reads CASSLGGGTYEQYF. The CDR3 DNA reads TGTGCCAGCAGCTTAGGCGGTGGGACGTACGAGCAGTACTTC.

This clonotype occurred many times. This chain uses TRBV29-1 with TRBJ2-3; D ambiguous. Germline V gene sequence: CDR1 SQVTM, CDR2 ANQGSEA. V was trimmed by 0 bases and J by 3 bases, leaving 13 bases between them. The CDR3 length is 15 residues. The chain's CDR3 is CSVEDGRVATDTQYF. The CDR3 DNA is TGCAGCGTTGAAGATGGGCGCGTGGCAACAGATACGCAGTATTTT.

V is TRBV15 and J is TRBJ2-3; maybe TRBD2 (6 bases). The CDR3 consists of 18 residues. Germline-derived CDR1 and CDR2 are LNHNV and YYDKDF (reference sequence). The V gene lost 0 bases and the J gene lost 4 bases, with 20 bases spanning the gap. The CDR3 DNA reads TGTGCCACCAGCAGAGATCACCTCATCGGGGGTGGGTCAGATACGCAGTATTTT. Protein sequence: CATSRDHLIGGGSDTQYF.

This clonotype was seen more than once but under ten times. The rearrangement uses TRBV5-1 and TRBJ1-1; the D gene is possibly TRBD1 (5 bases). This CDR3 comprises 14 residues. Germline CDR1 SGHRS, CDR2 YFSETQ. V was clipped by 5 bases and J by 4 bases, with 15 bases between them. The CDR3 DNA reads as TGCGCCAGCAGAGGCCCGGGGCCGGTCACTGAAGCTTTCTTT. Translated, it gives CASRGPGPVTEAFF.

The gene calls are TRBV4-1 and TRBJ1-4, with D perhaps TRBD1 (5 bases). The germline CDR1 and CDR2 sequences are MGHRA and YSYEKL. This CDR3 is built from 15 residues. With 5 bases removed from V and 3 bases from J, the gap between germline ends came to 13 bases. The CDR3 loop is CASSASGMSNEKLFF. CDR3 bases: TGCGCCAGCAGCGCGTCAGGGATGTCTAATGAAAAACTGTTTTTT.

This clonotype was recorded a few times. The CDR3 DNA reads as TGTGCCAGCAGTGTGTGGAATACGCAGTATTTT. It encodes CASSVWNTQYF. The rearrangement links TRBV2 to TRBJ2-3; no clear D. CDR1 and CDR2 (germline): SNHLY, FYNNEI. Trimming took off 4 bases at V and 7 bases at J, with 6 bases between the two ends. The CDR3 contains 11 residues.